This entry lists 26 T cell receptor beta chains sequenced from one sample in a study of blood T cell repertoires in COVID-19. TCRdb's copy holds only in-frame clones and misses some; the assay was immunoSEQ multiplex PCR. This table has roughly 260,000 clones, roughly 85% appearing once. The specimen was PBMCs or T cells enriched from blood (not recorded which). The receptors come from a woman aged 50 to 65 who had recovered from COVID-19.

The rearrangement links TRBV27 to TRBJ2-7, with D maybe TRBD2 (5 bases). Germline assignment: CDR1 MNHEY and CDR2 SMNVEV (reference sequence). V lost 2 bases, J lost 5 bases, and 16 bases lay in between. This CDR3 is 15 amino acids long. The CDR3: CASSLTKGPADEQYF. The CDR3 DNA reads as TGTGCCAGCAGTTTAACTAAGGGCCCAGCGGACGAGCAGTACTTC.

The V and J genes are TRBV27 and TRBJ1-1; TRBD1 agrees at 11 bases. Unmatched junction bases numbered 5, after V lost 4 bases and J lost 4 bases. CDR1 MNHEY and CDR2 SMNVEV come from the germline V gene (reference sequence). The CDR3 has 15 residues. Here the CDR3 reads CASSSWTGGFTEAFF. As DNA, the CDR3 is TGTGCCAGCAGTTCCTGGACAGGGGGCTTCACTGAAGCTTTCTTT.

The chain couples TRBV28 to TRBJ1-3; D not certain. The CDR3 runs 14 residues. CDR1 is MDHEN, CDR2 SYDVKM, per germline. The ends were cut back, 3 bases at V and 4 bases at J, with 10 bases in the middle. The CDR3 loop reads CASSLASSGNTIYF. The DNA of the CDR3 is TGTGCCAGCAGTTTGGCAAGTTCCGGAAACACCATATATTTT.

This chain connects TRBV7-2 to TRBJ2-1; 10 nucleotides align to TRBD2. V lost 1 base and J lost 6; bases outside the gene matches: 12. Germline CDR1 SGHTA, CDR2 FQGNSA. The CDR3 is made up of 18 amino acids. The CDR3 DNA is TGTGCCAGCAGCTTAGAGTTGGCTAGCGGGAGTATCTTCAATGAGCAGTTCTTC. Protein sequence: CASSLELASGSIFNEQFF. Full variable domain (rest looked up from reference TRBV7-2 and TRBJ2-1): GAGVSQSPSNKVTEKGKDVELRCDPISGHTALYWYRQSLGQGLEFLIYFQGNSAPDKSGLPSDRFSAERTGGSVSTLTIQRTQQEDSAVYLCASSLELASGSIFNEQFFGPGTRLTVL.

The CDR3 region is CASSIVTSSYEQYF. CDR3 nucleotides: TGTGCCAGTAGTATAGTAACGAGCTCCTACGAGCAGTACTTC. The chain joins TRBV19 to TRBJ2-7; no clear D gene. CDR3 length equals 14 residues. Trimming cost V 1 base and J 0 bases, with 7 bases left between them. Germline V lookup: CDR1 LNHDA, CDR2 SQIVND (reference sequence).

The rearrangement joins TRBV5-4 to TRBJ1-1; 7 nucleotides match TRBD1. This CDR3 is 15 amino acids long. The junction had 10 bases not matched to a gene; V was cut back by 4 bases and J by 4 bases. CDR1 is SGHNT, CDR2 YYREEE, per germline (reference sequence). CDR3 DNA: TGTGCCAGCAGCCTCCCGCAGGGGGACGGCACTGAAGCTTTCTTT. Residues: CASSLPQGDGTEAFF.

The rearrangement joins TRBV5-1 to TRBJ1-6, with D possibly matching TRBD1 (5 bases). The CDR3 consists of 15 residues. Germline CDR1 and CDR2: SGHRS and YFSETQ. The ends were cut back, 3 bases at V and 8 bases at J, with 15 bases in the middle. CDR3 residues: CASSSSGGKYSPLHF. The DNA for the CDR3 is TGCGCCAGCAGCTCGAGCGGGGGGAAGTATTCACCCCTCCACTTT. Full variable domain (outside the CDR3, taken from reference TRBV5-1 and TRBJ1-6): KAGVTQTPRYLIKTRGQQVTLSCSPISGHRSVSWYQQTPGQGLQFLFEYFSETQRNKGNFPGRFSGRQFSNSRSEMNVSTLELGDSALYLCASSSSGGKYSPLHFGNGTRLTVT.

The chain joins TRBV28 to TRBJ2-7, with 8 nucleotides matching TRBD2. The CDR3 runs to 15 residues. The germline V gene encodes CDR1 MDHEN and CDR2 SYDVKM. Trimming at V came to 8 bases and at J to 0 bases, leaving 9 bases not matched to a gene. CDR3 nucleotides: TGTGCCAGCGGCCCACCGGGGGGGGGCTCCTACGAGCAGTACTTC. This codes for CASGPPGGGSYEQYF.

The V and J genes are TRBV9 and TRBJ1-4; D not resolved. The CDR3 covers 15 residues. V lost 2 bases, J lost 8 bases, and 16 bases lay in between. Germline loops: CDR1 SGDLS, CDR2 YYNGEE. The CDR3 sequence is CASSVEGPTGEKLFF. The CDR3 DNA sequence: TGTGCCAGCAGCGTGGAAGGGCCGACGGGAGAAAAACTGTTTTTT.

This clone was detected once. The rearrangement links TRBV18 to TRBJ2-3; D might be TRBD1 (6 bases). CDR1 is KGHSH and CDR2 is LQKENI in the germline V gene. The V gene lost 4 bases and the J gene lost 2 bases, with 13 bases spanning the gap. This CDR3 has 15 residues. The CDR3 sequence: CASSRTAPITDTQYF. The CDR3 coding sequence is TGTGCCAGCTCACGGACAGCTCCGATCACAGATACGCAGTATTTT.

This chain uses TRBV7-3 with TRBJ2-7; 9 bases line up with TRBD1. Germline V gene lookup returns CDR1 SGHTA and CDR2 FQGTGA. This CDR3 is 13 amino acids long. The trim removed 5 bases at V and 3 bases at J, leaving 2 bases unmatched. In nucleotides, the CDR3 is TGTGCCAGCAGCAAGACAGGGGGCTACGAGCAGTACTTC. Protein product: CASSKTGGYEQYF.

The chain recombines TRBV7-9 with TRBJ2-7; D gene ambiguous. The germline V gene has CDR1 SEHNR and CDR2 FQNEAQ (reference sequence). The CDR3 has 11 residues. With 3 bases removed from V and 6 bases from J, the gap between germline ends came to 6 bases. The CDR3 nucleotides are TGTGCCAGCAGCTTGGTACTCGAGCAGTACTTC. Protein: CASSLVLEQYF.

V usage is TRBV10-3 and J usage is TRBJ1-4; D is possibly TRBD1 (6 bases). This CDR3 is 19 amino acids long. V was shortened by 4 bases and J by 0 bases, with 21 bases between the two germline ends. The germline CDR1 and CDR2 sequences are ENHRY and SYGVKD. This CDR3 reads CAISGGADSGDATNEKLFF. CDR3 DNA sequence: TGTGCCATCAGTGGGGGAGCGGACAGTGGAGATGCAACTAATGAAAAACTGTTTTTT.

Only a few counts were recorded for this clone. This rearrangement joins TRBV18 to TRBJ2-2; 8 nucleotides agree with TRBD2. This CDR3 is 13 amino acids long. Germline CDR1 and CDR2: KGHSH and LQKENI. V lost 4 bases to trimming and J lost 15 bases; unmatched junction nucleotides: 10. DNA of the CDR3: TGTGCCAGCTCACTTTCCAGCGGGGGAGAGGTGTTTTTT. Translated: CASSLSSGGEVFF.

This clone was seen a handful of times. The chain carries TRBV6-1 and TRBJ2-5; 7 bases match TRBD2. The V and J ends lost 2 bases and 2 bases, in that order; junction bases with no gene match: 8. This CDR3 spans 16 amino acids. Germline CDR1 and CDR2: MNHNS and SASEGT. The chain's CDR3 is CASSESKTSLQETQYF. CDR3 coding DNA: TGTGCCAGCAGTGAATCAAAGACTAGCCTACAAGAGACCCAGTACTTC.

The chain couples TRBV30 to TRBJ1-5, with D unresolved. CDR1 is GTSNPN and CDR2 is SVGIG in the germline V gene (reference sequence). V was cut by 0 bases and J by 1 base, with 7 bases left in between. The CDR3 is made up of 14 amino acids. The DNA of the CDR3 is TGTGCCTGGAGTGTAGACGGGAGCAATCAGCCCCAGCATTTT. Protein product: CAWSVDGSNQPQHF.

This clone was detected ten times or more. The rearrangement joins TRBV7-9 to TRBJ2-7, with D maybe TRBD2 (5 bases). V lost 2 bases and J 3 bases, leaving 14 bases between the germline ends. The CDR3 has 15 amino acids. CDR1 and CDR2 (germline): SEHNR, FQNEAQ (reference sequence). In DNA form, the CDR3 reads TGTGCCAGCAGCTTAAGTGGGAGCGCTATCTACGAGCAGTACTTC. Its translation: CASSLSGSAIYEQYF.

Here the CDR3 reads CASSLLGGITEAFF. The CDR3, as DNA: TGTGCCAGCAGCCTGCTTGGGGGGATAACTGAAGCTTTCTTT. V and J are TRBV14 and TRBJ1-1, with D perhaps matching TRBD1 (5 bases). Germline V gene lookup returns CDR1 SGHDN and CDR2 FVKESK. V lost 4 bases, J lost 5 bases, and 14 bases lay in between. The CDR3 length is 14 residues.

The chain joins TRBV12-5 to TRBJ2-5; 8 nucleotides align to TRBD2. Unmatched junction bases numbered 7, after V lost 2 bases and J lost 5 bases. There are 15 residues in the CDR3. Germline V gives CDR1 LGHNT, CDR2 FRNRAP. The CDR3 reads CASGLFTREGETQYF. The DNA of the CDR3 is TGTGCTAGTGGTTTGTTTACCCGGGAGGGCGAGACCCAGTACTTC.

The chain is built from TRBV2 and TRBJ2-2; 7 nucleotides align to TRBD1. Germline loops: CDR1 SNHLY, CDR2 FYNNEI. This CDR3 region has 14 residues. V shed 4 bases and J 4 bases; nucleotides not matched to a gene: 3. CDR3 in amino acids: CASSVRQGTGELFF. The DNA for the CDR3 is TGTGCCAGCAGTGTTCGACAGGGCACCGGGGAGCTGTTTTTT.

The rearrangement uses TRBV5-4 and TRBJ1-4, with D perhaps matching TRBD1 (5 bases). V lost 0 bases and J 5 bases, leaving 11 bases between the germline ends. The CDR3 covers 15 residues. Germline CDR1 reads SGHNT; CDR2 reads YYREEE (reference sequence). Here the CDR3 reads CASSLAGGSNEKLFF. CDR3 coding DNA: TGTGCCAGCAGCTTGGCCGGGGGAAGCAATGAAAAACTGTTTTTT.

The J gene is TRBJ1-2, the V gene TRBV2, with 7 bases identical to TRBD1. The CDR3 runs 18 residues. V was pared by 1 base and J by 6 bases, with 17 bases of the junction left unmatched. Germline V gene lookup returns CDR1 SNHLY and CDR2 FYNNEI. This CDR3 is CASSEEGETGSPYDGYTF. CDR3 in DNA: TGTGCCAGCAGTGAAGAAGGGGAGACAGGGTCCCCCTACGATGGCTACACCTTC. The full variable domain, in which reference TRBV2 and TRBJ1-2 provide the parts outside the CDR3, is EPEVTQTPSHQVTQMGQEVILRCVPISNHLYFYWYRQILGQKVEFLVSFYNNEISEKSEIFDDQFSVERPDGSNFTLKIRSTKLEDSAMYFCASSEEGETGSPYDGYTFGSGTRLTVV.

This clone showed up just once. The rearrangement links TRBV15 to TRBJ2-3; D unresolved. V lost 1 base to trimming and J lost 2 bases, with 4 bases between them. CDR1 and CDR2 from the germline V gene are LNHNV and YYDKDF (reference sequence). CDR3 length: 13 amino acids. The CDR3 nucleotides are TGTGCCACCAGCAGAGGACACACAGATACGCAGTATTTT. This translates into CATSRGHTDTQYF.

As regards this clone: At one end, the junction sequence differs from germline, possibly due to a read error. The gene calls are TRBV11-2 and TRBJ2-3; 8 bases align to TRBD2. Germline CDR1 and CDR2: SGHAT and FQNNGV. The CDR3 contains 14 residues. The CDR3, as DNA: TGTGCCAGCAGCTCCCGGACTAGCATAGATACGCAGTATTTT. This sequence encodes CASSSRTSIDTQYF. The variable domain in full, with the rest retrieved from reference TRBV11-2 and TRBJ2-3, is EAGVAQSPRYKIIEKRQSVAFWCNPISGHATLYWYQQILGQGPKLLIQFQNNGVVDDSQLPKDRFSAERLKGVDSTLKIQPAKLEDSAVYLCASSSRTSIDTQYFGPGTRLTVL.

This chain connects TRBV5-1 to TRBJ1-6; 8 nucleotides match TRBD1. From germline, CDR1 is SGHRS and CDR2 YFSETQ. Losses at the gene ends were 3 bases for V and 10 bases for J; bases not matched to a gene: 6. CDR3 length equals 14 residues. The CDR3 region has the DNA TGCGCCAGCAGCTCGACAGGGGAGCGATCACCCCTCCACTTT. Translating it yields CASSSTGERSPLHF.

Here the CDR3 DNA reads TGTGCCAGCAGGCCCGGACTAGCGGAACCCTGGGAGCTGTTTTTT. Amino acids: CASRPGLAEPWELFF. The V and J genes are TRBV28 and TRBJ2-2; 10 bases agree with TRBD2. Unmatched junction bases numbered 10, after V lost 6 bases and J lost 9 bases. The CDR3 consists of 15 residues. Germline V CDR1 and CDR2: MDHEN, SYDVKM.